These 3 T cell receptor beta chains came from one sample sequenced in a study of identical twins. One entry per CDR3 protein results from TCRdb running MiXCR on the 5' RACE reads. The table shows 400,000 or so distinct CDR3 sequences, with 7% to 9.5% occurring only once. Sequencing was done on a sample of naive T cells sorted from blood. These receptors came from a woman aged 45-65 years in good health.

There are a few counts of this clonotype. This chain links TRBV15 with TRBJ2-3; D is unresolved. In germline, CDR1 is LNHNV, CDR2 YYDKDF (reference sequence). The CDR3 is made up of 13 amino acids. V lost 5 bases to trimming and J lost 4 bases, with 10 bases between them. CDR3 protein: CATSLGSADTQYF. As DNA, the CDR3 is TGTGCCACCAGCTTAGGTTCCGCAGATACGCAGTATTTT.

This clonotype showed up just a few times. The chain links TRBV6-5 to TRBJ2-2; D perhaps matches TRBD2 (5 bases). Germline values: CDR1 MNHEY, CDR2 SVGAGI. The CDR3 is made up of 15 amino acids. The V end lost 2 bases, the J end lost 6 bases, and 13 bases lay between the germline ends. The DNA for the CDR3 is TGTGCCAGCAGTTACCCGGAGGCAAGGGCCGGGGAGCTGTTTTTT. Translated, it gives CASSYPEARAGELFF.

This clonotype was picked up a small number of times. The chain employs TRBV6-6 and TRBJ2-2; D is unresolved. Trimming removed 5 bases from V and 2 bases from J, with 15 bases in between. Germline assignment: CDR1 MNHNY and CDR2 SVGAGI (reference sequence). The CDR3 is made up of 16 amino acids. CDR3 nucleotides: TGTGCCAGCAGTGCTTTACCCGCAGCCAACACCGGGGAGCTGTTTTTT. It is translated as CASSALPAANTGELFF.